This T cell receptor (beta chain) was sequenced during a study of chemoradiotherapy in HPV16-positive cancers. Study details: Candidate HPV-specific clones and shared TCR motifs came from a couple of HPV16-positive patients.

Study observations and caveats: Candidate HPV-specific clones and E7-related TCR motifs grew in tumor during treatment.

Looked up from germline, CDR1 is KGHSH and CDR2 is LQKENI. The CDR3 extends over 15 amino acids. Trimming stripped 6 bases from V and 2 bases from J, with 17 bases between. Worth noting for this clone: Its antigen is not identified.

Clones were sequenced by immunoSEQ multiplex PCR, and TCRdb holds only the in-frame ones, with some missing. The sample lists tens of thousands of clones, about 89% occurring once. This rearrangement joins TRBV18 to TRBJ2-7; D unclear. Material: blood, obtained from a patient who underwent chemoradiotherapy. This receptor was obtained from a human donor with HPV-associated anogenital cancer. CDR3 nucleotides: TGTGCCAGCTCCCTGAGCCAGGTTTCTGCCTACGAGCAGTACTTC. This codes for CASSLSQVSAYEQYF.